This T cell receptor (beta chain) was identified during a study of beta chain features in type 1 diabetes. Study background: All samples together contributed around 98,000,000 sorted cells for examination.

Expressed TCRB transcripts were sequenced because the entire RNA isolate underwent reverse transcription. Some clones are missing from TCRdb's copy, which holds only in-frame ones; the method was immunoSEQ multiplex PCR. This sample has some 150,000 clones, with 8% to 13% found just once. This CDR3 is 14 amino acids long. Germline CDR1 reads MNHEY; CDR2 reads SMNVEV (reference sequence). V was shortened by 5 bases and J by 2 bases, with 9 bases between the two germline ends. Naive, central memory, regulatory and stem cell-like memory cells within the CD4+ compartment were sorted using CD45RO/CCR7/CD25/CD127/CD95/CD27.

The sequence was obtained from a man between 18 and 35 years old in good health. Material: naive CD4+ T cells from blood. V and J are TRBV27 and TRBJ1-4, with D possibly matching TRBD1 (5 bases). For the CDR3, the DNA is TGTGCCAGCAGTCACCAGGGCACTAATGAAAAACTGTTTTTT. It specifies CASSHQGTNEKLFF.